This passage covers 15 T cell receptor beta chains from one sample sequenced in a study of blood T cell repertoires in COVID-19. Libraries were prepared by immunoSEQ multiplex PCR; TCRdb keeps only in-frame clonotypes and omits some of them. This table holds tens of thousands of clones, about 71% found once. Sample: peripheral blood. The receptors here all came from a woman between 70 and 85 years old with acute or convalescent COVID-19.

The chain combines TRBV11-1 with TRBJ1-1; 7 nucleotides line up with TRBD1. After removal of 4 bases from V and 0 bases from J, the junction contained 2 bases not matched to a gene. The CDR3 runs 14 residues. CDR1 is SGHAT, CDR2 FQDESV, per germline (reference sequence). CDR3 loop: CASSSTGLNTEAFF. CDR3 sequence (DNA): TGTGCCAGCAGCTCGACAGGGCTGAACACTGAAGCTTTCTTT. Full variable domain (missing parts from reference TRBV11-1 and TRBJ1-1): EAEVAQSPRYKITEKSQAVAFWCDPISGHATLYWYRQILGQGPELLVQFQDESVVDDSQLPKDRFSAERLKGVDSTLKIQPAELGDSAMYLCASSSTGLNTEAFFGQGTRLTVV.

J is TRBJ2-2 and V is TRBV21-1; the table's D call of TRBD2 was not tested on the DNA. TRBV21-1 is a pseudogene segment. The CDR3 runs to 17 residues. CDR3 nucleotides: TGTGCCAGCAGCAGCGAGTCCCGCAACGCGAACACCGGGGAGCTGTTTTTT. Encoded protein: CASSSESRNANTGELFF.

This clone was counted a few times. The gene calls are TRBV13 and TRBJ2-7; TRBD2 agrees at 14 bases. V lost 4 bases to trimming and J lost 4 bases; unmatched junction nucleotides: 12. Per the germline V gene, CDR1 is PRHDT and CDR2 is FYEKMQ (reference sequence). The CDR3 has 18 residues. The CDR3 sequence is CASSWGAGLAGGKYEQYF. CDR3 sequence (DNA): TGTGCCAGCAGCTGGGGTGCCGGACTAGCGGGGGGCAAGTACGAGCAGTACTTC.

CDR3 protein: CASSEYARGSVSYNEQFF. CDR3 nucleotides: TGTGCCAGCAGTGAATATGCCCGGGGGAGCGTCTCCTACAATGAGCAGTTCTTC. The chain uses TRBV25-1 and TRBJ2-1, with D tentatively TRBD2 (6 bases). Germline V gene lookup returns CDR1 MGHDK and CDR2 SYGVNS. This CDR3 comprises 18 residues. With 0 bases removed from V and 0 bases from J, the gap between germline ends came to 15 bases.

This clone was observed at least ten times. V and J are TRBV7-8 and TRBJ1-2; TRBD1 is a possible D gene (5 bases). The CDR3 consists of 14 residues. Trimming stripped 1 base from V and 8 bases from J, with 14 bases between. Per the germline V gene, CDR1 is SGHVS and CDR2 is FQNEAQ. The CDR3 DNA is TGTGCCAGCAGCTTAGGTGTAGGGGCTATGGGCTACACCTTC. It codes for CASSLGVGAMGYTF.

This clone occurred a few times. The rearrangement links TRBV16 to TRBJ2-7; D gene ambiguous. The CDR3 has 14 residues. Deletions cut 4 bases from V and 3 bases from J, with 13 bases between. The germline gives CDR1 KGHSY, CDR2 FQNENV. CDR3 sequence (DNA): TGTGCCAGCAGCCCCTCGGGTAGCAACTACGAGCAGTACTTC. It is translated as CASSPSGSNYEQYF.

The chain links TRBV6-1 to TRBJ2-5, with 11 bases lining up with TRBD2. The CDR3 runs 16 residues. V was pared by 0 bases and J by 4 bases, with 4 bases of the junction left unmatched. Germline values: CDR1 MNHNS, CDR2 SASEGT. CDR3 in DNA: TGTGCCAGCAGTGAAGCCCTCCTAGCGGGGGGAGAGACCCAGTACTTC. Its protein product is CASSEALLAGGETQYF.

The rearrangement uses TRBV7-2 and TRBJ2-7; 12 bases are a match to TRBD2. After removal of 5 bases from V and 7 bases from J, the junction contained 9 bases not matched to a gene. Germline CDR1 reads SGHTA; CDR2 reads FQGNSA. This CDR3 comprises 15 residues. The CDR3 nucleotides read TGTGCCAGCAGCCCCAGACTAGCGGGAGTAGGAGAGCAGTACTTC. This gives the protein CASSPRLAGVGEQYF.

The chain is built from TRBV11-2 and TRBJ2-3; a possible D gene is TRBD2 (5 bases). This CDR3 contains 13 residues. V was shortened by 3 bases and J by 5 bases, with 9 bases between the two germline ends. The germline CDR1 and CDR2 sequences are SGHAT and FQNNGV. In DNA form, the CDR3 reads TGTGCCAGCAGCTTTTTCCGGGGAGATACGCAGTATTTT. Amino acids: CASSFFRGDTQYF.

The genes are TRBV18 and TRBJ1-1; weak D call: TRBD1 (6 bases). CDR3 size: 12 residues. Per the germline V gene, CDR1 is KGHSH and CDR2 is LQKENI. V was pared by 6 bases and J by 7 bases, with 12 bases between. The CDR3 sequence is CASSRIQGEAFF. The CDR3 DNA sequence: TGTGCCAGCTCTAGGATACAGGGTGAAGCTTTCTTT. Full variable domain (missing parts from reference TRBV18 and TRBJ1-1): NAGVMQNPRHLVRRRGQEARLRCSPMKGHSHVYWYRQLPEEGLKFMVYLQKENIIDESGMPKERFSAEFPKEGPSILRIQQVVRGDSAAYFCASSRIQGEAFFGQGTRLTVV.

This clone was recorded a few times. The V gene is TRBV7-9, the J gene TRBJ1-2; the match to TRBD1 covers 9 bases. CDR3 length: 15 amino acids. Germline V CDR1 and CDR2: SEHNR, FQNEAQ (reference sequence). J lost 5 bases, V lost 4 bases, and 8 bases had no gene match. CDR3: CASSSTDRGSYGYTF. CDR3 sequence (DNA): TGTGCCAGCAGCTCCACTGACAGGGGGAGTTATGGCTACACCTTC.

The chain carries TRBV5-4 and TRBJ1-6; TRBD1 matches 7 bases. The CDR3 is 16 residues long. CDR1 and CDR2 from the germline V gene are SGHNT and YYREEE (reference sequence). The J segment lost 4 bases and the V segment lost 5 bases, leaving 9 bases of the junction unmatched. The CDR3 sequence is CASRWNEGAYNSPLHF. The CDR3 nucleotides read TGTGCCAGCAGGTGGAACGAGGGGGCATATAATTCACCCCTCCACTTT. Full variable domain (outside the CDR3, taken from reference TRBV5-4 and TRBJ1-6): ETGVTQSPTHLIKTRGQQVTLRCSSQSGHNTVSWYQQALGQGPQFIFQYYREEENGRGNFPPRFSGLQFPNYSSELNVNALELDDSALYLCASRWNEGAYNSPLHFGNGTRLTVT.

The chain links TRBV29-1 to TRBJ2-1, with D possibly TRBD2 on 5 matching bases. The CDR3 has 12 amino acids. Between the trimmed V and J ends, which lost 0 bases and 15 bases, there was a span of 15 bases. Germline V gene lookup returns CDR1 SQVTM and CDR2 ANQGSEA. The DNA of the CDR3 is TGCAGCGTTGAAGATGGGGTTACCGCGGGGTTCTTC. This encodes CSVEDGVTAGFF.

CDR3 nucleotide sequence: TGTGCCAGCAGTGAACCAGGTATGAACACTGAAGCTTTCTTT. Protein: CASSEPGMNTEAFF. The chain joins TRBV25-1 to TRBJ1-1; D is unclear. There are 14 residues in the CDR3. Trimming cost V 2 bases and J 0 bases, with 7 bases left between them. CDR1 MGHDK and CDR2 SYGVNS come from the germline V gene. The whole variable domain, remainder taken from reference TRBV25-1 and TRBJ1-1, is EADIYQTPRYLVIGTGKKITLECSQTMGHDKMYWYQQDPGMELHLIHYSYGVNSTEKGDLSSESTVSRIRTEHFPLTLESARPSHTSQYLCASSEPGMNTEAFFGQGTRLTVV.

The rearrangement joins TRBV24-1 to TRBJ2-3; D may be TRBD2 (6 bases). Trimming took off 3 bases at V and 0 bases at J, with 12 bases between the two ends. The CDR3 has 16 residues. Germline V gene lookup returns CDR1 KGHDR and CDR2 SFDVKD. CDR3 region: CATSDQIAESTDTQYF. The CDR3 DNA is TGTGCCACCAGTGATCAAATAGCGGAGAGCACAGATACGCAGTATTTT.